The entry below gives a single T cell receptor beta chain sequence along with its context. Its antigen is as yet unknown. The data are from a study of regulatory T cells in long-lasting Graves disease. Findings of the study overall: Persistent Graves' cases showed lower TCR diversity than newly diagnosed cases.

Sequencing libraries for TCR beta were prepared with iRepertoire HTBI primers and Arm-PCR of CDR3 regions. Each CDR3 protein gets one entry after TCRdb re-called the multiplex PCR reads with MiXCR. The sample has about 400,000 distinct CDR3 sequences, less than 25% seen once. The time point was: persistent/refractory GD, antithyroid drugs over 5 years with positive TRAb. Construction of the TCR library relied on RNA isolated from PBMCs. One endocrinology department in Xi'an, China, was where patients came from. EDTA tubes were used for drawing 8 to 9 milliliters of peripheral blood. Sequencing was performed on peripheral blood mononuclear cells (PBMCs), taken when the disease was refractory, from a patient treated with antithyroid drugs. The sequence came from a female donor with Graves disease.

DNA for the CDR3: TGTGCCAGCAGCTTAGTACCCGTGCAGCCCCAGCATTTT. Protein: CASSLVPVQPQHF. This chain uses TRBV7-2 with TRBJ1-5, with D unclear. V was clipped by 1 base and J by 7 bases, with 8 bases between them. Per the germline V gene, CDR1 is SGHTA and CDR2 is FQGNSA. The CDR3 runs to 13 residues. Full variable domain (rest looked up from reference TRBV7-2 and TRBJ1-5): GAGVSQSPSNKVTEKGKDVELRCDPISGHTALYWYRQSLGQGLEFLIYFQGNSAPDKSGLPSDRFSAERTGGSVSTLTIQRTQQEDSAVYLCASSLVPVQPQHFGDGTRLSIL.